Listed below are T cell receptor beta chains from one sample, sequenced in a study of Graves' ophthalmopathy and Graves' hyperthyroidism. TCRdb called the multiplex PCR reads again in MiXCR, with one record for every CDR3 protein. Counted here are over 150,000 distinct CDR3 sequences, under 40% occurring once; the ten biggest clones make up approximately 6.3%. The sample taken for sequencing was peripheral blood. The receptors were sampled from a woman in her thirties or forties with Graves' ophthalmopathy. CDR3s include the opening cysteine and the closing phenylalanine or tryptophan. Fields, in order: V gene, clone size, D gene, J gene, CDR3 DNA, CDR3 protein. The D gene is left open where the match is weak. Size is stated for part of the rows, as once, few or many counts, or as a class when the clone is expanded.

>TRBV6-5|-|-|TRBJ1-1
TGTGCCAGCAGTTACGCGCAGCGGGCTTTCTTT
CASSYAQRAFF
>TRBV12-3/TRBV12-4|-|-|TRBJ2-5
TGTGCCAGCAGTCACCAAGACACGACGGGTCAGACCCAGTACTTC
CASSHQDTTGQTQYF
>TRBV5-1|many|-|TRBJ1-2
TGCGCCAGCAGCTTGGGCGGACCGGACTATGGCTACACCTTC
CASSLGGPDYGYTF
>TRBV12-3/TRBV12-4|few|-|TRBJ1-1
TGTGCCAGCAGCTTCCGTTGGGAGGCGGTAGCTTTCTTT
CASSFRWEAVAFF
>TRBV7-6|many|TRBD2|TRBJ2-5
TGTGCCAGCAGCCCACAACTAGCGGGAGGAGTCGGTAGGCAAGAGACCCAGTACTTC
CASSPQLAGGVGRQETQYF
>TRBV27|many|-|TRBJ2-2
TGTGCCAGCAGGACAGCCCCGGGGGAGCTGTTTTTT
CASRTAPGELFF
>TRBV29-1|many|TRBD2|TRBJ2-7
TGCAGCGTTGAGGGACTAGCGGGAGTCTACGAGCAGTACTTC
CSVEGLAGVYEQYF
>TRBV7-2|few|-|TRBJ2-5
TGTGCCAGCAGCTTACTTTCTGAGACCCAGTACTTC
CASSLLSETQYF
>TRBV18|many|TRBD1|TRBJ2-7
TGTGCCAGCTCCCCAGGGACAGACTTCTTCCAGCAGTACTTC
CASSPGTDFFQQYF
>TRBV20-1|many|TRBD1|TRBJ1-3
TGCAGTGCTAGTGGGGGACAGGGCCTTTACTTTGGAAACACCATATATTTT
CSASGGQGLYFGNTIYF
>TRBV28|many|-|TRBJ1-5
TGTGCCAGCAGTCCCATGAAGGCTTATAGCAATCAGCCCCAGCATTTT
CASSPMKAYSNQPQHF
>TRBV6-2/TRBV6-3|many|TRBD1|TRBJ2-7
TGTGCCAGCAGTCGATCGGACAGGGAAACATCCGAGCAGTACTTC
CASSRSDRETSEQYF
>TRBV6-2/TRBV6-3|once|-|TRBJ2-5
TGTGCCAGCATAGGCACGGGCCGGACCCAGTACTTC
CASIGTGRTQYF
>TRBV28|few|TRBD1|TRBJ2-7
TGTGCCAGCAGGCGGGACAGGGATGACTACGAGCAGTACTTC
CASRRDRDDYEQYF
>TRBV6-2/TRBV6-3|-|-|TRBJ2-2
TGTGCCAGCAGCCCCGGACCGCTGGGTTCCGGGGAGCTGTTTTTT
CASSPGPLGSGELFF
>TRBV6-4|-|-|TRBJ2-2
TGTGCCAGCAGTTACGCTCCGAACACCGGGGAGCTGTTTTTT
CASSYAPNTGELFF
>TRBV6-5|-|TRBD1|TRBJ2-5
TGTGCCAGCAGTTATACAGGGGGGAAGACCCAGTACTTC
CASSYTGGKTQYF
>TRBV28|many|TRBD1|TRBJ1-5
TGTGCCAGCAGTTCGGGACAGGGATGGTTGAGCAATCAGCCCCAGCATTTT
CASSSGQGWLSNQPQHF
>TRBV27|-|-|TRBJ2-5
TGTGCCAGCGCCCGTGCATCCCCCGACCAAGAGACCCAGTACTTC
CASARASPDQETQYF
>TRBV6-1|few|-|TRBJ2-7
TGTGCCAGCAGGGATGGAGGCGGGTTCTCCTACGAGCAGTACTTC
CASRDGGGFSYEQYF
>TRBV19|-|TRBD1|TRBJ2-7
TGTGCCAGTAGTTCCGGGACAGGAACGAACGAGCAGTACTTC
CASSSGTGTNEQYF
>TRBV3-1|many|TRBD1|TRBJ1-6
TGTGCCAGCAGCTCGGGACAGGAGAATTCACCCCTCCACTTT
CASSSGQENSPLHF
>TRBV6-1|few|-|TRBJ2-7
TGTGCCAGCAGTCTTCTGGGTAAGGAGCAGTACTTC
CASSLLGKEQYF
>TRBV7-2|-|-|TRBJ1-5
TGTGCCAGCAGCTTATTAGGCGATCAGCCCCAGCATTTT
CASSLLGDQPQHF
>TRBV7-2|many|-|TRBJ2-5
TGTGCCAGCAGCTCAACTGGGGAGACCCAGTACTTC
CASSSTGETQYF
>TRBV7-2|many|-|TRBJ1-1
TGTGCCAGCAGCTTAGATAGGATAGGGGCTTTCTTT
CASSLDRIGAFF
>TRBV6-1|many|-|TRBJ2-5
TGTGCCAGCAGTATAACCGGGACGACGGAAGAGACCCAGTACTTC
CASSITGTTEETQYF
>TRBV6-2/TRBV6-3|-|TRBD1|TRBJ1-5
TGTGCCAGCAGTAGGGGAACCTTCGCAGGGGGCGGGAATCAGCCCCAGCATTTT
CASSRGTFAGGGNQPQHF
>TRBV7-2|-|-|TRBJ1-1
TGTGCCAGCAGCTTAGTATACGGAGCAAACACTGAAGCTTTCTTT
CASSLVYGANTEAFF
>TRBV7-8|many|TRBD1|TRBJ1-2
TGTGCCAGCAGCCCACGGGACAGGGATAACTATGGCTACACCTTC
CASSPRDRDNYGYTF
>TRBV28|many|-|TRBJ2-2
TGTGCCAGCAGTTTAGGGACCACGGGGACCGGGGAGCTGTTTTTT
CASSLGTTGTGELFF
>TRBV19|many|TRBD1|TRBJ2-7
TGTGCCAGTAAGTGGAGACAGGGTCCCTACGAGCAGTACTTC
CASKWRQGPYEQYF
>TRBV28|few|TRBD1|TRBJ1-1
TGTGCCAGCAGTTTGGAACAGGGGCGTGAAGCTTTCTTT
CASSLEQGREAFF
>TRBV12-3/TRBV12-4|many|-|TRBJ1-5
TGTGCCAGCAGCCCCGCCATTAGCAATCAGCCCCAGCATTTT
CASSPAISNQPQHF
>TRBV10-3|many|TRBD2|TRBJ2-5
TGTGCCATCGGATTAGCGGGAGGGCTTTTGGAGACCCAGTACTTC
CAIGLAGGLLETQYF
>TRBV28|once|-|TRBJ1-2
TGTGCCAGCGGTCCTGGGGGGGGACCCTATGGCTACACCTTC
CASGPGGGPYGYTF
>TRBV6-1|many|-|TRBJ1-1
TGTGCCAGCAATGGGCAGTGGAACACTGAAGCTTTCTTT
CASNGQWNTEAFF
>TRBV29-1|-|-|TRBJ1-2
TGCAGCGTTGAAGCGGACAGCCGCTATGGCTACACCTTC
CSVEADSRYGYTF
>TRBV11-2|-|TRBD2|TRBJ2-7
TGTGCCAGCAGCTTACTCGGAGCGGGAGGACTGTACGAGCAGTACTTC
CASSLLGAGGLYEQYF
>TRBV6-1|-|-|TRBJ1-3
TGTGCCAGCAGGGGCAGCGGGGGGTCTGGAAACACCATATATTTT
CASRGSGGSGNTIYF
>TRBV6-2/TRBV6-3|-|TRBD1|TRBJ1-5
TGTGCCAGCAAGGTGGGACAGGGTCAGCCCCAGCATTTT
CASKVGQGQPQHF
>TRBV19|-|-|TRBJ1-1
TGTGCCAGTAGTCCCCCGACTCAGAACACTGAAGCTTTCTTT
CASSPPTQNTEAFF
>TRBV19|many|-|TRBJ2-5
TGTGCCAGTAGTATAGGGGCTGGCAGTGTAGAGACCCAGTACTTC
CASSIGAGSVETQYF
>TRBV6-9|-|-|TRBJ1-2
TGTGCCAGCAGTTACTCAAACAGGGCCTATGGCTACACCTTC
CASSYSNRAYGYTF
>TRBV6-1|many|-|TRBJ1-6
TGTGCCAGCAGCATGGAGGGTGGTTCACCCCTCCACTTT
CASSMEGGSPLHF
>TRBV11-2|-|-|TRBJ2-5
TGTGCCAGCAGCTTAGATTTTAGGGTGGTAGAGACCCAGTACTTC
CASSLDFRVVETQYF
>TRBV20-1|many|TRBD2|TRBJ2-2
TGCAGTGCTATTTCTAGCGGGAGGGCCTACACCGGGGAGCTGTTTTTT
CSAISSGRAYTGELFF
>TRBV20-1|few|TRBD1|TRBJ2-7
TGCAGTGCTAGAGTGGACAGGGGGCTGTACGAGCAGTACTTC
CSARVDRGLYEQYF